This record concerns one T cell receptor beta chain sequence. Antigen specificity is unknown. The repertoire was sequenced with immunoSEQ multiplex PCR; TCRdb's copy has only in-frame clones and lacks some. The repertoire holds around 56,000 clones, with roughly 90% as singletons. V dropped 0 bases and J dropped 1 base, with 9 bases sitting between them. Germline CDR1 MNHEY, CDR2 SVGAGI. The CDR3 loop spans 15 amino acids. The record originates from a study of OX40 agonist ivuxolimab in advanced cancers. Across the whole study: Ivuxolimab, an antibody acting as an agonist of OX40 (CD134), was used to treat patients.

Notes on the study in general: At doses 0.1 to 3.0 mg/kg, CD4+ and CD8+ clones expanded.

The clonotype was recovered from an adult with an advanced solid tumor such as melanoma, head and neck, liver or kidney cancer. The sequenced sample was CD4+ or CD8+ T cells sorted from blood, obtained in a trial of the OX40 agonist ivuxolimab. The chain couples TRBV6-5 to TRBJ2-5, with D possibly TRBD2 on 5 matching bases. CDR3 in amino acids: CASSYSERSQETQYF. The CDR3 region has the DNA TGTGCCAGCAGTTACTCGGAGCGGAGCCAAGAGACCCAGTACTTC.